Listed here are 9 T cell receptor beta chains from one sample, sequenced in a study of T-cell reconstitution after alpha-beta-depleted transplantation in children. Preparation of the TCRbeta library involved a method that used unique molecular identifiers. TCRdb re-analysed the PCR reads in MiXCR, keeping a single row per CDR3 protein. The repertoire has hundreds of thousands of distinct CDR3 sequences, around 13% of them found once; the top ten carry 0.79%. The sequences come from PBMCs, collected before TCRalphabeta/CD19-depleted stem cell transplant. The receptors derive from a girl aged 2-15 years with congenital amegakaryocytic thrombocytopenia, due to receive a stem cell transplant.

At least ten counts were recorded for this clonotype. The gene calls are TRBV7-2 and TRBJ2-7; TRBD2 matches 7 bases. From germline, CDR1 is SGHTA and CDR2 FQGNSA. V was clipped by 6 bases and J by 0 bases; unmatched bases: 8. This CDR3 has 15 amino acids. CDR3 nucleotides: TGTGCCAGCAGTTTAACTAGCGACCTCTCCTACGAGCAGTACTTC. This gives the protein CASSLTSDLSYEQYF.

Many counts were recorded for this clonotype. This chain uses TRBV7-9 with TRBJ2-7, with 12 bases fitting TRBD2. V shed 3 bases and J 6 bases; nucleotides not matched to a gene: 0. CDR1 is SEHNR and CDR2 is FQNEAQ in the germline V gene (reference sequence). The CDR3 spans 13 residues. Here the CDR3 DNA reads TGTGCCAGCAGCTTGACTAGCGGGAGCGAGCAGTACTTC. Translated, it gives CASSLTSGSEQYF.

Worth noting for this clonotype: With a much larger clone just one base away, this may be a read error. The gene calls are TRBV20-1 and TRBJ2-1; D is unresolved. Germline V lookup: CDR1 DFQATT, CDR2 SNEGSKA (reference sequence). This CDR3 has 11 amino acids. The CDR3 here is CSATFLNEQSF. The CDR3 DNA follows: TGCAGTGCCACGTTTTTGAATGAGCAGTCCTTC.

This clonotype has just one count. The chain joins TRBV20-1 to TRBJ1-5, with 10 bases fitting TRBD1. The V gene end was trimmed by 5 bases and the J gene end by 0 bases; junction bases not matched to a gene: 13. CDR1 is DFQATT, CDR2 SNEGSKA, per germline (reference sequence). The CDR3 runs 18 residues. The CDR3: CSAEDPGQGPYSNQPQHF. For the CDR3, the DNA is TGCAGTGCTGAGGATCCGGGACAGGGGCCCTATAGCAATCAGCCCCAGCATTTT.

This clonotype showed up many times. This chain links TRBV5-1 with TRBJ2-7; D possibly corresponds to TRBD1 (5 bases). The V gene lost 6 bases and the J gene lost 3 bases, with 13 bases spanning the gap. The germline gives CDR1 SGHRS, CDR2 YFSETQ. The CDR3 extends over 13 amino acids. CDR3 region: CASTTREGYEQYF. The CDR3 DNA reads TGCGCCAGCACCACCAGGGAAGGCTACGAGCAGTACTTC.

This chain connects TRBV20-1 to TRBJ2-1, with D uncertain. Trimming left V 1 base short and J 0 bases short, with 10 bases between. This CDR3 has 15 amino acids. Germline V gene sequence: CDR1 DFQATT, CDR2 SNEGSKA (reference sequence). CDR3 sequence reads: CSARALEDSYNEQFF. DNA of the CDR3: TGCAGTGCTAGAGCCTTAGAGGACTCCTACAATGAGCAGTTCTTC.

The chain combines TRBV5-1 with TRBJ2-1; the match to TRBD2 covers 9 bases. Germline V gene data show CDR1 as SGHRS and CDR2 as YFSETQ. V lost 1 base and J lost 3; bases outside the gene matches: 5. This CDR3 spans 16 amino acids. CDR3 region: CASSLSLAGFYNEQFF. In nucleotides, the CDR3 is TGCGCCAGCAGCTTGAGCCTAGCGGGATTCTACAATGAGCAGTTCTTC.

The sample holds a few counts of this clonotype. CDR3 in DNA: TGTGCCAGCAAGAAAAGGGGAGGGGCGGATGAAGAGACCCAGTACTTC. This translates into CASKKRGGADEETQYF. The rearrangement joins TRBV7-8 to TRBJ2-5, with 7 bases that match TRBD2. CDR3 length: 16 amino acids. Trimming took 7 bases from V and 3 from J; bases not matched to a gene: 14. Looked up from germline, CDR1 is SGHVS and CDR2 is FQNEAQ.

At least ten counts were recorded for this clonotype. This sequence joins TRBV12-3 or TRBV12-4 and TRBJ2-3, with TRBD2 matching 10 bases. Germline trimming cut 7 bases from V and 2 bases from J; bases unmatched to any gene: 6. The CDR3 has 15 amino acids. CDR3 bases: TGTGCCAGCACCCAACTAGCGGGGTACACAGATACGCAGTATTTT. Amino acid sequence: CASTQLAGYTDTQYF.